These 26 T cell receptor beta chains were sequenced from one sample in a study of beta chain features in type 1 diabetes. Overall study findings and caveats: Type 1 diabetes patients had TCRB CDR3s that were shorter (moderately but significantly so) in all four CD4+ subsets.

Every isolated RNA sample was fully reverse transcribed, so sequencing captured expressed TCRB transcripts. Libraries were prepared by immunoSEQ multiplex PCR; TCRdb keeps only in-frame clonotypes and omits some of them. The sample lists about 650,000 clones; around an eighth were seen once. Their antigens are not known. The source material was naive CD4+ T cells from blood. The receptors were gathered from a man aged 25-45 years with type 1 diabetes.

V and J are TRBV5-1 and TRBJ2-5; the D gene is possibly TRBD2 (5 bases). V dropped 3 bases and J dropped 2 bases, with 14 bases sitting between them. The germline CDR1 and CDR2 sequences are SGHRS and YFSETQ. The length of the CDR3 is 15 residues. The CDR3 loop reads CASSSSLASQETQYF. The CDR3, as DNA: TGCGCCAGCAGCTCAAGCCTAGCTTCACAAGAGACCCAGTACTTC.

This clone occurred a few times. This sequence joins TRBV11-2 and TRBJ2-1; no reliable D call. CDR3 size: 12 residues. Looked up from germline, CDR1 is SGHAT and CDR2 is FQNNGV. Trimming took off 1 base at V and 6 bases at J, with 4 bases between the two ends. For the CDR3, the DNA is TGTGCCAGCAGCTTAGTAACCAATGAGCAGTTCTTC. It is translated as CASSLVTNEQFF. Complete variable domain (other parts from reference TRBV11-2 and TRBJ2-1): EAGVAQSPRYKIIEKRQSVAFWCNPISGHATLYWYQQILGQGPKLLIQFQNNGVVDDSQLPKDRFSAERLKGVDSTLKIQPAKLEDSAVYLCASSLVTNEQFFGPGTRLTVL.

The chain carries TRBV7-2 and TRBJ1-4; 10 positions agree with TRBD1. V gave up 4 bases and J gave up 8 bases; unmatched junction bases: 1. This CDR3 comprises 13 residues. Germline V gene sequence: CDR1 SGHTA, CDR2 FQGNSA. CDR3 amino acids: CASSWGQGEKLFF. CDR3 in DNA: TGTGCCAGCAGCTGGGGACAGGGGGAAAAACTGTTTTTT.

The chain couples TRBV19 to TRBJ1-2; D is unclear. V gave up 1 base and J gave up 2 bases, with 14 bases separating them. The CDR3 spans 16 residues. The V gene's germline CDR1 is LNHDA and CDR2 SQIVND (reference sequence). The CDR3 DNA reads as TGTGCCAGTAGTATAGGGAGGACCCGGCGGAACTATGGCTACACCTTC. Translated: CASSIGRTRRNYGYTF.

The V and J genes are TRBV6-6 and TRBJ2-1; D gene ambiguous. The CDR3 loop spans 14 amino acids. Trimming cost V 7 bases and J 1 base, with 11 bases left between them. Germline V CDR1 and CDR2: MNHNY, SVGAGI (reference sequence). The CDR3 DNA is TGTGCCAGCACCCGGATAGGGTCCTACAATGAGCAGTTCTTC. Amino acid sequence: CASTRIGSYNEQFF.

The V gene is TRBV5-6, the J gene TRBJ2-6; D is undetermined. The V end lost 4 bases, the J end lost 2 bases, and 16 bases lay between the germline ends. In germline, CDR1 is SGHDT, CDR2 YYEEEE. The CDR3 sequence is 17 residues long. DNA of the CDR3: TGTGCCAGCAGCGTGCTCCCCCACGGCACTGGGGCCAACGTCCTGACTTTC. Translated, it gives CASSVLPHGTGANVLTF.

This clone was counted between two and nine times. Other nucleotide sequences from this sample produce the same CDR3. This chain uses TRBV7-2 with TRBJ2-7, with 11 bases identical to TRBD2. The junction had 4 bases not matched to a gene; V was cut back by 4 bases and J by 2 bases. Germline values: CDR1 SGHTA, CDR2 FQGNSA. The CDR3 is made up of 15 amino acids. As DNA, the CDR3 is TGTGCCAGCAGCTCCGGACTAGCGGGCGCCTACGAGCAGTACTTC. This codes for CASSSGLAGAYEQYF.

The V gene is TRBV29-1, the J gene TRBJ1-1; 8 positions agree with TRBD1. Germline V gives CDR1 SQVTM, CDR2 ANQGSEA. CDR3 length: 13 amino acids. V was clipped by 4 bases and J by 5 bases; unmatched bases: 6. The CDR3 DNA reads TGCAGCGTTGTTGGACAGGGCGGTACTGAAGCTTTCTTT. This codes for CSVVGQGGTEAFF.

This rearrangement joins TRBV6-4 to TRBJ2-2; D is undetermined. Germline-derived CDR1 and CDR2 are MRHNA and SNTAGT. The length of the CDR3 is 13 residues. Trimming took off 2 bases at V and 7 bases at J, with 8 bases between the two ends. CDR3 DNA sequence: TGTGCCAGCAGTGACCAAACGGGCGGGGAGCTGTTTTTT. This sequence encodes CASSDQTGGELFF.

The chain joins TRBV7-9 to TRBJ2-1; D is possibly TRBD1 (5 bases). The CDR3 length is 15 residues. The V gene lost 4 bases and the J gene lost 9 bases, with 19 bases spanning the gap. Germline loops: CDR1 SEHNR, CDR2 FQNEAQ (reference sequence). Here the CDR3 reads CASSSQVRERGEQFF. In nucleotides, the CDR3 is TGTGCCAGCAGCTCACAGGTTAGGGAAAGGGGTGAGCAGTTCTTC.

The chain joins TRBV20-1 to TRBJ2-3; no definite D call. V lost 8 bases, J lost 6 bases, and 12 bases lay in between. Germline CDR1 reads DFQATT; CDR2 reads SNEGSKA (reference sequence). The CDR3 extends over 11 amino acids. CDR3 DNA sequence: TGCAGTCTGAAGAATGCGGATACGCAGTATTTT. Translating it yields CSLKNADTQYF.

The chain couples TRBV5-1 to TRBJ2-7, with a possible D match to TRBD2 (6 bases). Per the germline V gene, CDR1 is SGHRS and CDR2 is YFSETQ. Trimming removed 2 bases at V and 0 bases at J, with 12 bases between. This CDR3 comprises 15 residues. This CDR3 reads CASSFNSGASYEQYF. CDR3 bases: TGCGCCAGCAGCTTTAATAGCGGAGCCTCCTACGAGCAGTACTTC.

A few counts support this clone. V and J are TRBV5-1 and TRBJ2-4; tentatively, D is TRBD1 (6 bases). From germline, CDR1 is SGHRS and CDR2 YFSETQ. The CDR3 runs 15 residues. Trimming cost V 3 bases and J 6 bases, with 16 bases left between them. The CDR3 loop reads CASSSGDTLGNIQYF. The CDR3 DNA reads TGCGCCAGCAGCTCAGGGGACACCCTGGGAAACATTCAGTACTTC.

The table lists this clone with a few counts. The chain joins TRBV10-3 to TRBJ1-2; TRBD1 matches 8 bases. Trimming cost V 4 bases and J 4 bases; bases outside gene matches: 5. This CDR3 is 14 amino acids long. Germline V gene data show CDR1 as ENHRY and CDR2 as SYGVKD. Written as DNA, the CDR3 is TGTGCCATCAGTGGGCGACAGGGGAGCTATGGCTACACCTTC. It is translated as CAISGRQGSYGYTF.

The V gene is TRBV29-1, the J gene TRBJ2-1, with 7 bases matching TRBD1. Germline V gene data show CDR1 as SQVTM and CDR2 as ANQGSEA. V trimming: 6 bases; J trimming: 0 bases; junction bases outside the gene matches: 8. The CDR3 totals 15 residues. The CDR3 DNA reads TGCAGCGTAAAGGGGACAGTTAGCTCCTACAATGAGCAGTTCTTC. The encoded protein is CSVKGTVSSYNEQFF.

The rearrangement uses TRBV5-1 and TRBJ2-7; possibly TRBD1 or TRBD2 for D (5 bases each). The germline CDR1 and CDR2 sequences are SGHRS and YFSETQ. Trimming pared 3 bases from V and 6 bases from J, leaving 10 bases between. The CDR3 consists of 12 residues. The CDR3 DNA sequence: TGCGCCAGCAGCTGGGACCGAGGCGAGCAGTACTTC. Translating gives CASSWDRGEQYF.

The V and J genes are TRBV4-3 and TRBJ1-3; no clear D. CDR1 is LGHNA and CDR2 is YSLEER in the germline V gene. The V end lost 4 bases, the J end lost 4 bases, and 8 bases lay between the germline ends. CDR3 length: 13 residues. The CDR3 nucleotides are TGCGCCAGCAGCCGGCAGATGGGAAACACCATATATTTT. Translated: CASSRQMGNTIYF.

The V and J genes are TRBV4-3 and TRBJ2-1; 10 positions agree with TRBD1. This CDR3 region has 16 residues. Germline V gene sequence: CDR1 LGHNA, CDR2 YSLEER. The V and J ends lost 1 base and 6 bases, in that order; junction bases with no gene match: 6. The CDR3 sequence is CASSQVWDRGVNEQFF. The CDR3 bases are TGCGCCAGCAGCCAAGTTTGGGACAGGGGTGTCAATGAGCAGTTCTTC.

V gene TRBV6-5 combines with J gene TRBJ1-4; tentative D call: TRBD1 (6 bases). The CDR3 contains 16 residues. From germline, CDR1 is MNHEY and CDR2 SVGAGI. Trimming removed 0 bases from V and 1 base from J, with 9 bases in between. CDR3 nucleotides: TGTGCCAGCAGTTACTCGGGGGCAAAAACTAATGAAAAACTGTTTTTT. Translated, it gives CASSYSGAKTNEKLFF.

The CDR3 DNA follows: TGTGCCATCAGTGAGGCTTTCTTT. The encoded protein is CAISEAFF. This chain joins TRBV10-3 and TRBJ1-1; D is ambiguous. The CDR3 has 8 amino acids. The ends were cut back, 2 bases at V and 11 bases at J, with 0 bases in the middle. Germline-derived CDR1 and CDR2 are ENHRY and SYGVKD.

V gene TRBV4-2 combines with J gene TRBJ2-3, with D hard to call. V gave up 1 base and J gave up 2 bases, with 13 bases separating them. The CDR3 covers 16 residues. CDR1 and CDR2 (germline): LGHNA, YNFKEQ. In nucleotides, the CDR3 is TGTGCCAGCAGCCAAGCTTCCGGCAGATACACAGATACGCAGTATTTT. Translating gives CASSQASGRYTDTQYF.

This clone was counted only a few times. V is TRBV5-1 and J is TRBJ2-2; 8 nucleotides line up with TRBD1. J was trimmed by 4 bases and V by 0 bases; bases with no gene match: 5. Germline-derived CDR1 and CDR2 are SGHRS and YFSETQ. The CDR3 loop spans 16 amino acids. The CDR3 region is CASSLGTGRTTGELFF. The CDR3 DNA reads TGCGCCAGCAGCTTGGGGACAGGGAGAACCACCGGGGAGCTGTTTTTT.

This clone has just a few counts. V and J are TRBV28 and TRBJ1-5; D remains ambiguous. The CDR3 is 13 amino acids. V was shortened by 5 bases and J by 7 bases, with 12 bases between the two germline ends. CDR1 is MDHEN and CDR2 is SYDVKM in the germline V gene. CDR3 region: CASSPPLIQPQHF. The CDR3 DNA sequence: TGTGCCAGCAGTCCACCGCTAATACAGCCCCAGCATTTT. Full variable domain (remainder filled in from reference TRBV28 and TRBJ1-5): DVKVTQSSRYLVKRTGEKVFLECVQDMDHENMFWYRQDPGLGLRLIYFSYDVKMKEKGDIPEGYSVSREKKERFSLILESASTNQTSMYLCASSPPLIQPQHFGDGTRLSIL.

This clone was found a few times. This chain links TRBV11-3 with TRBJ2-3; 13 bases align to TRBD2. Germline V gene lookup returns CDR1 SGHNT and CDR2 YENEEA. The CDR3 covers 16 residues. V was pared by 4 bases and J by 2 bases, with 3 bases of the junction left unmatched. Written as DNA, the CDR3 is TGTGCCAGCAGCTCCGGGACTAGCGGGGACACAGATACGCAGTATTTT. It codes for CASSSGTSGDTDTQYF.

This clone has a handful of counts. CDR3 coding DNA: TGTGCCAGCAGCCCTCCGGAGCCCAAAAACATTCAGTACTTC. Protein: CASSPPEPKNIQYF. The V and J genes are TRBV7-2 and TRBJ2-4; D not resolved. CDR3 length equals 14 residues. Per the germline V gene, CDR1 is SGHTA and CDR2 is FQGNSA. V was cut by 5 bases and J by 2 bases, with 10 bases left in between.

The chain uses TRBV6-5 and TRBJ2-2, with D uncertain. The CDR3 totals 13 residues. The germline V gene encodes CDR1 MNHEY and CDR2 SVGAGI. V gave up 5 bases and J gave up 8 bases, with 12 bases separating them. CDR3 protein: CASSAQPPGELFF. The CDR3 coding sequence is TGTGCCAGCAGTGCTCAACCTCCTGGGGAGCTGTTTTTT.